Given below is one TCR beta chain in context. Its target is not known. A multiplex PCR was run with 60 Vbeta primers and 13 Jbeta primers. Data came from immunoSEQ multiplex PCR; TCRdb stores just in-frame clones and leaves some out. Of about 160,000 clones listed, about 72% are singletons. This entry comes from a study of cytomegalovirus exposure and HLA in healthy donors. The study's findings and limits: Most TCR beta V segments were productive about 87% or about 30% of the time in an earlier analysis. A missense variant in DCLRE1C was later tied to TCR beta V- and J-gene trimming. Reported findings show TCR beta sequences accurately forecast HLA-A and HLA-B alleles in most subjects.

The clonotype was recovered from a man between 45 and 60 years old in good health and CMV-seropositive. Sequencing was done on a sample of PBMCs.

The CDR3 reads CASASMGGRAFF. The CDR3 nucleotides are TGTGCCAGCGCTTCCATGGGAGGTAGAGCTTTCTTT. V usage is TRBV6-5 and J usage is TRBJ1-1; D is uncertain. Trimming shortened V by 8 bases and J by 10 bases, and 17 bases separated the two germline ends. CDR1 and CDR2 from the germline V gene are MNHEY and SVGAGI. The CDR3 consists of 12 residues.